The clone carrying this TCR beta chain has a single count. As yet, its antigen is unknown. This record comes from a study of cytomegalovirus exposure and HLA in healthy donors. It was with 60 Vbeta and 13 Jbeta primers that the PCR ran. The protocol was immunoSEQ multiplex PCR, while the TCRdb copy is restricted to in-frame clones and leaves out a portion. Of about 120,000 clones listed, 75% are singletons. Germline V gene data show CDR1 as MNHNY and CDR2 as SVGAGI (reference sequence). The length of the CDR3 is 14 residues. V was pared by 0 bases and J by 2 bases, with 7 bases between. Points from the study as a whole: A later look showed TCR association rates differing by HLA locus, highest for DRB1 and lowest for HLA-C.

The source material was PBMCs. The receptor comes from a woman aged 40-49 years in good health and CMV-seropositive. The chain employs TRBV6-6 and TRBJ2-5; D is ambiguous. The CDR3 nucleotides are TGTGCCAGCAGTTACTCTTCGGTACAAGAGACCCAGTACTTC. This codes for CASSYSSVQETQYF.